This TCR beta chain is from a study of PD-L1 blockade in urothelial cancer. The overall study: Once treatment had started, blood was analyzed at 3 weeks (second dose) and again at 6 weeks.

Germline-derived CDR1 and CDR2 are SNHLY and FYNNEI. Trimming left V 7 bases short and J 3 bases short, with 17 bases between. There are 15 residues in the CDR3. This sample's time point: peripheral blood 6 weeks after treatment start. Only in-frame clones appear in the TCRdb table, and some are missing; sequencing was by immunoSEQ multiplex PCR. The sample holds some 48,000 clones, 70% to 90% seen once. This TCR was recovered from a man between 60 and 75 years old with urothelial cancer. The gene calls are TRBV2 and TRBJ2-3; tentatively, D is TRBD2 (6 bases). The specimen was PBMCs, collected around atezolizumab (anti-PD-L1) treatment. The CDR3 nucleotides are TGTGCCAGCAAACGGGACTCCAGGAGGACAGATACGCAGTATTTT. Its translation is CASKRDSRRTDTQYF.